The 27 T cell receptor beta chains given below trace back to one sample, sequenced in a study of T cells after yellow fever vaccination. TCRdb used MiXCR to reprocess the 5' RACE reads, holding one entry per CDR3 protein. The sample lists under 700,000 distinct CDR3 sequences; about 17% were seen once. Here the sequenced sample was PBMCs, taken about 5 days after the first yellow fever vaccination. The receptors derive from a man aged 18 to 30 who received the YFV17D yellow fever vaccine.

To note about this clonotype: The germline gene is not matched at one end of the junction; a read error may be the cause. The chain couples TRBV29-1 to TRBJ1-1; tentatively, D is TRBD1 (5 bases). The V gene's germline CDR1 is SQVTM and CDR2 ANQGSEA. This CDR3 has 11 residues. The CDR3 region has the DNA TGCAGCATTGATAAGGGGCCACGAGCTTTCTTT. Protein: CSIDKGPRAFF.

This clonotype has just a few counts. The chain employs TRBV27 and TRBJ1-2; D remains ambiguous. V was cut by 0 bases and J by 5 bases, with 19 bases left in between. The CDR3 covers 17 residues. CDR1 is MNHEY, CDR2 SMNVEV, per germline (reference sequence). The CDR3 DNA is TGTGCCAGCAGTTTATCGGTCTCGGGGATACGCGTTTATGGCTACACCTTC. It codes for CASSLSVSGIRVYGYTF.

In this sample, this clonotype turned up a few times. This chain joins TRBV11-1 and TRBJ2-3, with D uncertain. V was shortened by 2 bases and J by 0 bases, with 21 bases between the two germline ends. From germline, CDR1 is SGHAT and CDR2 FQDESV (reference sequence). This CDR3 has 19 amino acids. CDR3 protein: CASSLSIRPNPTSTDTQYF. In DNA, the CDR3 is TGTGCCAGCAGCTTATCGATACGTCCGAATCCCACTAGCACAGATACGCAGTATTTT.

In the case of this clonotype: A junction boundary mismatches the germline segment, possibly from a read error. The rearrangement joins TRBV7-2 to TRBJ1-2; maybe TRBD1 (5 bases). This CDR3 is built from 16 residues. Per germline, CDR1 SGHTA and CDR2 FQGNSA. The CDR3 region is CASNLAQANPLYGYTF. CDR3 nucleotide sequence: TGTGCCAGCAACTTAGCACAGGCGAACCCCCTCTATGGCTACACCTTC.

The chain is built from TRBV7-2 and TRBJ2-3, with 7 bases that match TRBD2. V lost 2 bases to trimming and J lost 0 bases; unmatched junction nucleotides: 2. Germline assignment: CDR1 SGHTA and CDR2 FQGNSA. The CDR3 spans 15 residues. The CDR3 region is CASSLMGGSTDTQYF. The CDR3 nucleotides read TGTGCCAGCAGCTTAATGGGAGGGAGCACAGATACGCAGTATTTT.

V usage is TRBV11-2 and J usage is TRBJ2-3; TRBD2 agrees at 9 bases. In germline, CDR1 is SGHAT, CDR2 FQNNGV. The CDR3 consists of 17 residues. With 0 bases clipped from V and 0 bases from J, the junction kept 4 bases outside the gene matches. CDR3 coding DNA: TGTGCCAGCAGCTTAGAGGGTAGCGGGGGTAGCACAGATACGCAGTATTTT. It translates to CASSLEGSGGSTDTQYF. Full variable domain (rest looked up from reference TRBV11-2 and TRBJ2-3): EAGVAQSPRYKIIEKRQSVAFWCNPISGHATLYWYQQILGQGPKLLIQFQNNGVVDDSQLPKDRFSAERLKGVDSTLKIQPAKLEDSAVYLCASSLEGSGGSTDTQYFGPGTRLTVL.

This chain links TRBV6-5 with TRBJ2-7; tentative D call: TRBD1 (6 bases). CDR1 is MNHEY, CDR2 SVGAGI, per germline. The CDR3 contains 14 residues. V lost 1 base, J lost 5 bases, and 12 bases lay in between. The CDR3 sequence is CASSYFDRIHEQYF. DNA for the CDR3: TGTGCCAGCAGTTACTTCGACAGGATCCACGAGCAGTACTTC.

This clonotype has just a few counts. This chain links TRBV7-2 with TRBJ2-7; D unclear. Germline V gene sequence: CDR1 SGHTA, CDR2 FQGNSA. The ends were cut back, 4 bases at V and 0 bases at J, with 10 bases in the middle. The CDR3 totals 14 residues. Here the CDR3 DNA reads TGTGCCAGCAGCTCCATGACGGCCTCCTACGAGCAGTACTTC. Translated, it gives CASSSMTASYEQYF.

V and J are TRBV28 and TRBJ2-2, with 9 bases identical to TRBD1. Trimming at V came to 6 bases and at J to 5 bases, leaving 10 bases not matched to a gene. The CDR3 loop spans 16 amino acids. Germline assignment: CDR1 MDHEN and CDR2 SYDVKM. The CDR3 reads CASSQPGQGLTGELFF. The DNA of the CDR3 is TGTGCCAGCAGCCAACCGGGACAGGGATTGACCGGGGAGCTGTTTTTT.

The rearrangement joins TRBV5-1 to TRBJ2-5; 8 positions match TRBD1. This CDR3 has 14 residues. Germline loops: CDR1 SGHRS, CDR2 YFSETQ. Losses at the gene ends were 2 bases for V and 4 bases for J; bases not matched to a gene: 4. The CDR3 bases are TGCGCCAGCAGCTTTGGACAGGGAACAGAGACCCAGTACTTC. This sequence encodes CASSFGQGTETQYF.

This rearrangement joins TRBV5-1 to TRBJ2-6; weak D call: TRBD1 (5 bases). Looked up from germline, CDR1 is SGHRS and CDR2 is YFSETQ. The CDR3 sequence is 16 residues long. Trimming left V 5 bases short and J 0 bases short, with 12 bases between. The CDR3 loop reads CASRQGPSSGANVLTF. DNA for the CDR3: TGCGCCAGCAGGCAGGGTCCAAGCTCTGGGGCCAACGTCCTGACTTTC.

The sample holds a few counts of this clonotype. The chain couples TRBV12-3 or TRBV12-4 to TRBJ1-2; tentative D call: TRBD1 (5 bases). The V end was cut by 3 bases, the J end by 8 bases, with 13 bases between. The CDR3 runs to 13 residues. As DNA, the CDR3 is TGTGCCAGCAGTTTGAGTGGGGGAGGCGGCTACACCTTC. Protein: CASSLSGGGGYTF.

This clonotype was found a few times. This sequence joins TRBV3-1 and TRBJ1-3; D is unresolved. The CDR3 consists of 15 residues. The germline V gene has CDR1 LGHDT and CDR2 YNNKEL (reference sequence). Trimming cost V 3 bases and J 0 bases, with 9 bases left between them. CDR3 DNA sequence: TGTGCCAGCAGCCACAGCGACAACTCTGGAAACACCATATATTTT. Its translation: CASSHSDNSGNTIYF. Drawing the rest from reference TRBV3-1 and TRBJ1-3, the complete variable domain is DTAVSQTPKYLVTQMGNDKSIKCEQNLGHDTMYWYKQDSKKFLKIMFSYNNKELIINETVPNRFSPKSPDKAHLNLHINSLELGDSAVYFCASSHSDNSGNTIYFGEGSWLTVV.

This clonotype has a handful of counts. The chain has TRBV12-3 or TRBV12-4 and TRBJ2-5; 10 nucleotides agree with TRBD2. Trimming cost V 6 bases and J 6 bases; bases outside gene matches: 10. The CDR3 totals 15 residues. The CDR3 DNA reads TGTGCCAGCAGCAGATTAGCGGGGGGTGAAAAGACCCAGTACTTC. It is translated as CASSRLAGGEKTQYF.

This chain links TRBV6-2 or TRBV6-3 with TRBJ2-1; D is possibly TRBD2 (6 bases). Trimming stripped 5 bases from V and 10 bases from J, with 18 bases between. CDR3 length equals 14 residues. In germline, CDR1 is MNHEY, CDR2 SVGEGT. CDR3: CASSRVGLPTEQFF. The CDR3 DNA sequence: TGTGCCAGCAGTCGAGTGGGACTCCCCACCGAGCAGTTCTTC.

The V and J genes are TRBV7-2 and TRBJ2-1; no firm D call. The CDR3 has 14 amino acids. V lost 7 bases and J 3 bases, leaving 13 bases between the germline ends. The germline gives CDR1 SGHTA, CDR2 FQGNSA. The CDR3 sequence: CASTGSSFYNEQFF. CDR3 sequence (DNA): TGTGCCAGCACAGGTAGCAGCTTCTACAATGAGCAGTTCTTC.

CDR3 protein: CASSLGLAGASYTEAFF. The CDR3 bases are TGCGCCAGCAGCTTGGGGCTTGCAGGGGCATCATACACTGAAGCTTTCTTT. The chain joins TRBV5-1 to TRBJ1-1, with D perhaps TRBD1 (6 bases). Trimming left V 0 bases short and J 3 bases short, with 18 bases between. The CDR3 has 17 residues. Germline lookup yields CDR1 SGHRS and CDR2 YFSETQ. The full variable domain, completed using reference TRBV5-1 and TRBJ1-1, is KAGVTQTPRYLIKTRGQQVTLSCSPISGHRSVSWYQQTPGQGLQFLFEYFSETQRNKGNFPGRFSGRQFSNSRSEMNVSTLELGDSALYLCASSLGLAGASYTEAFFGQGTRLTVV.

This clonotype was recorded a few times. The V gene is TRBV6-1, the J gene TRBJ2-7; 7 bases align to TRBD1. J was trimmed by 6 bases and V by 5 bases; bases with no gene match: 13. CDR1 and CDR2 (germline): MNHNS, SASEGT. The CDR3 is made up of 15 amino acids. The CDR3 is CASSTSQTGYSEQYF. The CDR3 DNA follows: TGTGCCAGCAGTACGAGCCAGACAGGGTACTCCGAGCAGTACTTC.

This clonotype has just a few counts. J is TRBJ2-3 and V is TRBV6-2 or TRBV6-3, with D unresolved. The germline V gene has CDR1 MNHEY and CDR2 SVGEGT. The CDR3 is 12 residues long. With 6 bases removed from V and 6 bases from J, the gap between germline ends came to 10 bases. The CDR3 sequence is CASSPFDDTQYF. The DNA of the CDR3 is TGTGCCAGCAGCCCTTTTGATGATACGCAGTATTTT.

Only a few counts were recorded for this clonotype. This rearrangement joins TRBV4-3 to TRBJ1-3; D is unresolved. Trimming removed 4 bases at V and 0 bases at J, with 10 bases between. Looked up from germline, CDR1 is LGHNA and CDR2 is YSLEER. This CDR3 has 15 residues. The CDR3 is CASSPSGNSGNTIYF. CDR3 DNA sequence: TGCGCCAGCAGCCCATCGGGGAACTCTGGAAACACCATATATTTT.

This clonotype was detected only a few times. The CDR3, as DNA: TGCGCCAGCAGCTTGGACCAGGGGGCCATGGAGTACGTC. It translates to CASSLDQGAMEYV. The J gene is TRBJ2-7, the V gene TRBV5-1; 8 bases align to TRBD1. Germline V gene lookup returns CDR1 SGHRS and CDR2 YFSETQ. The CDR3 loop spans 13 amino acids. V was clipped by 0 bases and J by 11 bases; unmatched bases: 7.

This clonotype appeared many times. J is TRBJ1-1 and V is TRBV9, with D perhaps TRBD1 (5 bases). Per the germline V gene, CDR1 is SGDLS and CDR2 is YYNGEE. Trimming pared 2 bases from V and 1 base from J, leaving 9 bases between. CDR3 length equals 14 residues. CDR3 amino acids: CASSVQGTNTEAFF. DNA of the CDR3: TGTGCCAGCAGCGTGCAGGGTACGAACACTGAAGCTTTCTTT.

CDR3 sequence: CASSQDRQVTNEKLFF. CDR3 in DNA: TGTGCCAGCAGCCAAGATCGTCAGGTCACTAATGAAAAACTGTTTTTT. V usage is TRBV4-2 and J usage is TRBJ1-4; D remains unclear. V lost 0 bases to trimming and J lost 2 bases, with 10 bases between them. The CDR3 loop spans 16 amino acids. Germline CDR1 reads LGHNA; CDR2 reads YNFKEQ.

This sequence joins TRBV25-1 and TRBJ2-6, with TRBD1 identical over 8 bases. Germline V lookup: CDR1 MGHDK, CDR2 SYGVNS. The CDR3 extends over 20 amino acids. V shed 0 bases, J shed 0 bases, and the junction held 10 bases outside the gene matches. CDR3 residues: CASSEYGAGTGSSGANVLTF. CDR3 DNA sequence: TGTGCCAGCAGTGAATATGGGGCCGGGACAGGAAGCTCTGGGGCCAACGTCCTGACTTTC. Combining the CDR3 with reference TRBV25-1 and TRBJ2-6 gives the whole variable domain EADIYQTPRYLVIGTGKKITLECSQTMGHDKMYWYQQDPGMELHLIHYSYGVNSTEKGDLSSESTVSRIRTEHFPLTLESARPSHTSQYLCASSEYGAGTGSSGANVLTFGAGSRLTVL.

The chain employs TRBV29-1 and TRBJ2-1; D gene uncertain. The CDR3 spans 12 residues. Germline-derived CDR1 and CDR2 are SQVTM and ANQGSEA. Trimming left V 4 bases short and J 8 bases short, with 12 bases between. The CDR3 nucleotides are TGCAGCGTTGTCCTATCGGGTCATGAGCAGTTCTTC. This codes for CSVVLSGHEQFF.

The chain is built from TRBV18 and TRBJ1-1; possible D gene TRBD1, 5 bases. Germline V gene data show CDR1 as KGHSH and CDR2 as LQKENI. CDR3 length: 14 amino acids. V lost 6 bases and J lost 7, with 18 bases in between. The DNA for the CDR3 is TGTGCCAGCTCTGGGGACGGGTTGAGGATTGAAGCTTTCTTT. Protein sequence: CASSGDGLRIEAFF.

The rearrangement uses TRBV5-1 and TRBJ1-1; D gene uncertain. Trimming stripped 3 bases from V and 1 base from J, with 13 bases between. In germline, CDR1 is SGHRS, CDR2 YFSETQ. The CDR3 consists of 15 residues. CDR3 in amino acids: CASSSPGLGNTEAFF. The DNA for the CDR3 is TGCGCCAGCAGCTCACCCGGACTGGGGAACACTGAAGCTTTCTTT. The variable domain in full, completed from reference TRBV5-1 and TRBJ1-1, reads KAGVTQTPRYLIKTRGQQVTLSCSPISGHRSVSWYQQTPGQGLQFLFEYFSETQRNKGNFPGRFSGRQFSNSRSEMNVSTLELGDSALYLCASSSPGLGNTEAFFGQGTRLTVV.